Listed below are T cell receptor beta chains from one sample, sequenced in a study of Graves' ophthalmopathy and Graves' hyperthyroidism. One entry per CDR3 protein, called by TCRdb with MiXCR from the multiplex PCR reads. Of 150,000 to 200,000 distinct CDR3 sequences listed, around 40% are singletons. The sample was peripheral blood. The receptor source for this set is a man aged 30-40 years with Graves' ophthalmopathy. CDR3s include the opening cysteine and the closing phenylalanine or tryptophan. A D gene is named only where the DNA matches it firmly. The size field is filled for only some rows; it gives once, few, many or a size class.

.	.	TRBV20-1	TRBJ1-6	CSARKRGFDYNSPLHF	TGCAGTGCTAGAAAGCGGGGGTTTGACTATAATTCACCCCTCCACTTT
.	.	TRBV12-3/TRBV12-4	TRBJ1-2	CASSFAGGYTF	TGTGCCAGCAGTTTCGCGGGGGGCTACACCTTC
.	many	TRBV12-3/TRBV12-4	TRBJ2-7	CASSFQGNSYEQYF	TGTGCCAGCAGTTTTCAGGGGAACTCCTACGAGCAGTACTTC
.	many	TRBV4-1	TRBJ2-5	CASSQGGRGETQYF	TGCGCCAGCAGCCAAGGAGGGAGAGGGGAGACCCAGTACTTC
TRBD2	.	TRBV6-2/TRBV6-3	TRBJ2-7	CASSYSTGTSGSAYEQYF	TGTGCCAGCAGTTACTCGACTGGTACTAGCGGGAGTGCTTACGAGCAGTACTTC
.	many	TRBV4-3	TRBJ2-2	CASSQVGSGAGELFF	TGCGCCAGCAGCCAAGTGGGGAGTGGGGCCGGGGAGCTGTTTTTT
.	.	TRBV2	TRBJ1-1	CASRGDRKKTTMNTEAFF	TGTGCCAGCAGAGGCGACAGGAAGAAAACCACCATGAACACTGAAGCTTTCTTT
TRBD1	many	TRBV28	TRBJ1-2	CASSFSGQYYGYTF	TGTGCCAGCAGTTTTTCGGGACAGTACTATGGCTACACCTTC
.	many	TRBV4-1	TRBJ2-7	CASSQLQGRDYEQYF	TGCGCCAGCAGCCAACTTCAAGGGCGGGACTACGAGCAGTACTTC
TRBD1	.	TRBV7-2	TRBJ2-7	CASSPYLGQSYEQYF	TGTGCCAGCAGCCCTTACCTGGGACAGTCCTACGAGCAGTACTTC
.	many	TRBV11-3	TRBJ1-1	CASSTRTSNTEAFF	TGTGCCAGCAGCACCCGGACATCGAACACTGAAGCTTTCTTT
.	.	TRBV6-1	TRBJ2-7	CASSEDLGFSYEQYF	TGTGCCAGCAGTGAGGACCTCGGATTCTCCTACGAGCAGTACTTC
.	.	TRBV7-8	TRBJ2-2	CASSFRENTGELFF	TGTGCCAGCAGCTTTAGGGAAAACACCGGGGAGCTGTTTTTT
TRBD1	many	TRBV6-5	TRBJ1-1	CASSQLDRGIAGGAFF	TGTGCCAGCAGCCAACTTGACAGGGGGATCGCAGGCGGAGCTTTCTTT
.	.	TRBV4-3	TRBJ1-3	CASSQDRGNTIYF	TGCGCCAGCAGCCAAGACAGGGGTAACACCATATATTTT
.	.	TRBV6-1	TRBJ1-3	CAAQGYTIYF	TGTGCGGCGCAGGGGTACACCATATATTTT
.	many	TRBV10-3	TRBJ2-7	CAISGRQPYEQYF	TGTGCCATCAGTGGGAGACAACCCTACGAGCAGTACTTC
TRBD1	once	TRBV28	TRBJ1-5	CASSLDRGWDQPQHF	TGTGCCAGCAGTTTAGACAGGGGGTGGGATCAGCCCCAGCATTTT
TRBD1	.	TRBV20-1	TRBJ1-5	CSARLRDRDYQPQHF	TGCAGTGCTAGGCTCCGGGACAGGGACTATCAGCCCCAGCATTTT
TRBD1	.	TRBV12-3/TRBV12-4	TRBJ1-6	CASRTGDRGSPLHF	TGTGCCAGCAGGACAGGGGATAGAGGATCACCCCTCCACTTT
.	once	TRBV19	TRBJ1-5	CASSVRGTASNQPQHF	TGTGCCAGTAGTGTAAGGGGGACGGCTAGCAATCAGCCCCAGCATTTT
TRBD1	many	TRBV6-1	TRBJ1-2	CASNLGQGDNDYGYTF	TGTGCCAGCAACCTTGGTCAGGGGGACAACGACTATGGCTACACCTTC
.	many	TRBV6-4	TRBJ1-6	CASSDGGGGNSPLHF	TGTGCCAGCAGTGACGGGGGAGGCGGTAATTCACCCCTCCACTTT
.	.	TRBV12-3/TRBV12-4	TRBJ2-5	CASSKKGTQYF	TGTGCCAGCAGTAAGAAGGGGACCCAGTACTTC
.	.	TRBV10-3	TRBJ1-5	CAIRKSMAGNQPQHF	TGTGCCATCAGAAAATCAATGGCGGGCAATCAGCCCCAGCATTTT
.	.	TRBV5-5	TRBJ1-5	CASSQGRSQAQHF	TGTGCCAGCAGCCAGGGGCGCTCCCAGGCCCAGCATTTT
.	many	TRBV28	TRBJ2-4	CASSVAAKNIQYF	TGTGCCAGCAGTGTCGCAGCCAAAAACATTCAGTACTTC
TRBD2	.	TRBV15	TRBJ2-7	CATSRDLVAGAYEQYF	TGTGCCACCAGCAGAGATCTGGTAGCGGGAGCCTACGAGCAGTACTTC
TRBD1	.	TRBV6-1	TRBJ2-2	CASSAGGTNTGELFF	TGTGCCAGCAGCGCAGGGGGTACGAACACCGGGGAGCTGTTTTTT
.	.	TRBV6-5	TRBJ1-6	CASSYEGGFGSPLHF	TGTGCCAGCAGTTACGAAGGGGGTTTCGGTTCACCCCTCCACTTT
TRBD2	many	TRBV30	TRBJ2-7	CAWETSGMNDYEQYF	TGTGCCTGGGAGACTAGCGGGATGAACGACTACGAGCAGTACTTC
TRBD1	many	TRBV4-1	TRBJ2-7	CASSQERAGGSYEQYF	TGCGCCAGCAGCCAAGAGAGGGCAGGGGGTTCCTACGAGCAGTACTTC
.	.	TRBV24-1	TRBJ1-2	CATSDPRGDGYGYTF	TGTGCCACCAGTGATCCAAGGGGGGACGGCTATGGCTACACCTTC
.	.	TRBV6-1	TRBJ1-2	CASRPLGTNYGYTF	TGTGCCAGCAGGCCACTTGGGACTAACTATGGCTACACCTTC
.	.	TRBV12-3/TRBV12-4	TRBJ2-7	CASHGEDYEQYF	TGTGCCAGCCATGGGGAAGACTACGAGCAGTACTTC
.	.	TRBV19	TRBJ1-5	CASSIGGRSNQPQHF	TGTGCCAGTAGTATAGGGGGACGGAGCAATCAGCCCCAGCATTTT
.	.	TRBV4-1	TRBJ1-1	CASSQEGGRSEAFF	TGCGCCAGCAGCCAAGAGGGGGGGAGGTCTGAAGCTTTCTTT
TRBD1	many	TRBV20-1	TRBJ1-1	CSAQTGSALNTEAFF	TGCAGCGCTCAGACAGGGTCCGCACTAAACACTGAAGCTTTCTTT
.	.	TRBV7-2	TRBJ2-7	CASAKWIAYEQYF	TGTGCCAGCGCCAAGTGGATTGCCTACGAGCAGTACTTC
.	few	TRBV6-5	TRBJ1-2	CASSYGPDYGYTF	TGTGCCAGCAGTTACGGCCCAGACTATGGCTACACCTTC
.	many	TRBV6-2/TRBV6-3	TRBJ2-5	CASSSLAPGETQYF	TGTGCCAGCAGTTCCCTAGCGCCCGGAGAGACCCAGTACTTC
TRBD1	.	TRBV7-9	TRBJ1-6	CASSLGTGVGSPLHF	TGTGCCAGCAGCTTAGGGACAGGGGTAGGATCACCCCTCCACTTT
.	.	TRBV6-1	TRBJ1-6	CASSGQYYNSPLHF	TGTGCCAGCAGTGGACAGTACTATAATTCACCCCTCCACTTT
TRBD1	many	TRBV2	TRBJ1-5	CASRSPGQGGQPQHF	TGTGCCAGCAGATCCCCGGGACAGGGAGGCCAGCCCCAGCATTTT
TRBD1	.	TRBV19	TRBJ1-1	CASSSPGQFITEAFF	TGTGCCAGTAGTTCCCCGGGACAGTTCATCACTGAAGCTTTCTTT
.	many	TRBV11-2	TRBJ1-5	CASSLVGDQPQHF	TGTGCCAGCAGCTTAGTAGGTGATCAGCCCCAGCATTTT
.	.	TRBV11-2	TRBJ1-1	CASSLVSGMNTEAFF	TGTGCCAGCAGCTTAGTATCAGGAATGAACACTGAAGCTTTCTTT
.	many	TRBV12-3/TRBV12-4	TRBJ1-5	CASSPKGKGIDNQPQHF	TGTGCCAGCAGCCCTAAGGGTAAGGGGATAGACAATCAGCCCCAGCATTTT
TRBD1	.	TRBV28	TRBJ1-5	CASRYRDRGISNQPQHF	TGTGCCAGCAGGTACCGGGACAGGGGGATTAGCAATCAGCCCCAGCATTTT
.	.	TRBV12-3/TRBV12-4	TRBJ1-6	CASSPNPTHNSPLHF	TGTGCCAGCAGCCCCAATCCAACTCATAATTCACCCCTCCACTTT
TRBD2	.	TRBV2	TRBJ2-7	CASTKGLAGITYEQYF	TGTGCCAGCACCAAGGGACTAGCGGGAATCACCTACGAGCAGTACTTC
TRBD1	.	TRBV28	TRBJ2-7	CATRRGLRFYEQYF	TGTGCCACCCGAAGGGGGCTAAGGTTCTACGAGCAGTACTTC
.	.	TRBV6-2/TRBV6-3	TRBJ2-5	CASSYSTVRFLTNQETQYF	TGTGCCAGCAGTTACTCGACAGTGCGGTTTCTCACAAACCAAGAGACCCAGTACTTC
TRBD1	many	TRBV28	TRBJ2-7	CASSLLSGQGSYEQYF	TGTGCCAGCAGTTTATTATCGGGACAGGGCTCCTACGAGCAGTACTTC
TRBD1	many	TRBV12-3/TRBV12-4	TRBJ2-7	CASSPGTGPYEQYF	TGTGCCAGCAGTCCCGGGACAGGGCCCTACGAGCAGTACTTC
TRBD1	.	TRBV6-2/TRBV6-3	TRBJ1-2	CASRTQGALYGYTF	TGTGCCAGCCGGACCCAGGGGGCTTTATATGGCTACACCTTC
.	.	TRBV28	TRBJ1-5	CASRSAGFQPQHF	TGTGCCAGCAGATCAGCAGGTTTTCAGCCCCAGCATTTT
.	.	TRBV12-3/TRBV12-4	TRBJ1-1	CASSPQAANTEAFF	TGTGCCAGCAGTCCACAGGCAGCGAACACTGAAGCTTTCTTT
TRBD1	.	TRBV6-2/TRBV6-3	TRBJ1-1	CASSYLKAGQTPNTEAFF	TGTGCCAGCAGTTATTTAAAGGCGGGACAGACTCCGAACACTGAAGCTTTCTTT